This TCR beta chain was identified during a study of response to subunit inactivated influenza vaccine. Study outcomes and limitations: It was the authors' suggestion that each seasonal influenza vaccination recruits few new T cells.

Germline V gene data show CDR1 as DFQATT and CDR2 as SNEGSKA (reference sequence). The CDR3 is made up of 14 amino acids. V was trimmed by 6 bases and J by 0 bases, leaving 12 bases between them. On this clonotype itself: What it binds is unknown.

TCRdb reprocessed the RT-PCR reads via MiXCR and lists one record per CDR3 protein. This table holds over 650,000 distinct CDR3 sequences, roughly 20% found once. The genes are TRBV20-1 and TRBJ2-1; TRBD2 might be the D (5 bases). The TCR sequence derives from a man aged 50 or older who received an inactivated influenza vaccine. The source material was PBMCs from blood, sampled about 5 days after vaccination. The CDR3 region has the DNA TGCAGTGCCGACGACTACAACTCCTACAATGAGCAGTTCTTC. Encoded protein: CSADDYNSYNEQFF.